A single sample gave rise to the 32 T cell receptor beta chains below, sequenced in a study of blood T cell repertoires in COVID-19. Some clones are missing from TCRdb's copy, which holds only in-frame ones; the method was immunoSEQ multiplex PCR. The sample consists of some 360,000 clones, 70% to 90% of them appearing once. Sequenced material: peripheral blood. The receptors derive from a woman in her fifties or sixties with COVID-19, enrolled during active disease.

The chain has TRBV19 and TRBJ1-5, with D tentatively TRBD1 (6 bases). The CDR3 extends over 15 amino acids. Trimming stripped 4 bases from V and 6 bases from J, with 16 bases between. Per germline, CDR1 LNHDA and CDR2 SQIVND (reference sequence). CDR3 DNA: TGTGCCAGTAGTACCCGGACAGCGAGGCGTCAGCCCCAGCATTTT. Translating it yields CASSTRTARRQPQHF.

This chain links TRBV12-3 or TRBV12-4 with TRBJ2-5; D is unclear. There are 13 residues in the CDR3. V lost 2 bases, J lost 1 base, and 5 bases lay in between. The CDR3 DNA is TGTGCCAGCAGTTTAAACAGCCAAGAGACCCAGTACTTC. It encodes CASSLNSQETQYF.

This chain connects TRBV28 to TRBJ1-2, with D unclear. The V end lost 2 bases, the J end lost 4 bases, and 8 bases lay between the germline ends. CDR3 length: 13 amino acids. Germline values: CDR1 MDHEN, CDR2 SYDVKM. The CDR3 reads CASSLGSGYGYTF. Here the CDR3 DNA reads TGTGCCAGCAGTTTAGGCAGTGGCTATGGCTACACCTTC.

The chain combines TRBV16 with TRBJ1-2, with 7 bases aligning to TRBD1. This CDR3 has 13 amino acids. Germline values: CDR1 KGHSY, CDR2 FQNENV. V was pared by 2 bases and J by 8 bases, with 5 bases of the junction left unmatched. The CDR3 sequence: CASSQDRERGYTF. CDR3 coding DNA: TGTGCCAGCAGCCAAGACAGGGAGCGCGGCTACACCTTC. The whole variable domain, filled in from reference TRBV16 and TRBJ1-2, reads GEEVAQTPKHLVRGEGQKAKLYCAPIKGHSYVFWYQQVLKNEFKFLISFQNENVFDETGMPKERFSAKCLPNSPCSLEIQATKLEDSAVYFCASSQDRERGYTFGSGTRLTVV.

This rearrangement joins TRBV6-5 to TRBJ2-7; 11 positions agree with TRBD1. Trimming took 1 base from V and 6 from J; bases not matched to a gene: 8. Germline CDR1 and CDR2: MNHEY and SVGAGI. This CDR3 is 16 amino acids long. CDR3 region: CASSYYSGTGGSEQYF. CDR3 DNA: TGTGCCAGCAGTTACTACTCCGGGACAGGGGGTTCCGAGCAGTACTTC.

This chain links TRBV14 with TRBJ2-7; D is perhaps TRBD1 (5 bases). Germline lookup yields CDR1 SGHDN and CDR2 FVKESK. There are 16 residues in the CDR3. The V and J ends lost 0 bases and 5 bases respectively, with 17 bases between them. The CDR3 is CASSQDRTYLWDEQYF. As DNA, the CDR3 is TGTGCCAGCAGCCAAGATAGGACATATCTCTGGGACGAGCAGTACTTC.

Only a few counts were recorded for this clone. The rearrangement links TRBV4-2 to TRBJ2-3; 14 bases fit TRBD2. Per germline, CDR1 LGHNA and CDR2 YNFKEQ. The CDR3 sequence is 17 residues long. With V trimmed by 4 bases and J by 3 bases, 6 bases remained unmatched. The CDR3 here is CASSRSGLAGDTDTQYF. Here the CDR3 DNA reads TGTGCCAGCAGCCGATCGGGACTAGCGGGGGATACAGATACGCAGTATTTT.

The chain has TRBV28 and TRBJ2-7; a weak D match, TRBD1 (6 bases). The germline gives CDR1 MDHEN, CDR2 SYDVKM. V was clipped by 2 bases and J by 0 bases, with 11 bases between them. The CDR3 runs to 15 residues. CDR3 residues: CASSLEGVGSYEQYF. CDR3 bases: TGTGCCAGCAGTTTAGAGGGGGTCGGCTCCTACGAGCAGTACTTC.

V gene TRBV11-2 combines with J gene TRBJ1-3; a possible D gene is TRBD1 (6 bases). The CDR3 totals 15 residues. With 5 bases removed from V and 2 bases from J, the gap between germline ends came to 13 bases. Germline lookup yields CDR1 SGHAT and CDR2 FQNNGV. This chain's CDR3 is CASSLTRGPGNTIYF. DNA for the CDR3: TGTGCCAGCAGCCTCACGCGGGGGCCTGGAAACACCATATATTTT.

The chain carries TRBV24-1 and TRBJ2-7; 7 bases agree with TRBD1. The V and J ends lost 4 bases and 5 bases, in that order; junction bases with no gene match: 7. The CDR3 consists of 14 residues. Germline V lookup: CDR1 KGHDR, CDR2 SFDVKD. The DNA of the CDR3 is TGTGCCACCAGTGACTCGACAGGGTGGGACGAGCAGTACTTC. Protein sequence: CATSDSTGWDEQYF.

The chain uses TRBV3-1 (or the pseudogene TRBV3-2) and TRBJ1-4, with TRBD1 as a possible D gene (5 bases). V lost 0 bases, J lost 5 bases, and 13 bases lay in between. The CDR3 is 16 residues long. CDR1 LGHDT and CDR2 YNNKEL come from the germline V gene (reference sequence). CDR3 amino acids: CASSQEIDSVNEKLFF. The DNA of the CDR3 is TGTGCCAGCAGCCAAGAGATCGACAGTGTAAATGAAAAACTGTTTTTT.

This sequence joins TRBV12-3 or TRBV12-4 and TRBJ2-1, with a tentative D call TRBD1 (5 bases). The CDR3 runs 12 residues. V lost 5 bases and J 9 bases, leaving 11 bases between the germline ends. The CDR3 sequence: CASSPWQGEQFF. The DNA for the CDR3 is TGTGCCAGCAGTCCATGGCAGGGTGAGCAGTTCTTC.

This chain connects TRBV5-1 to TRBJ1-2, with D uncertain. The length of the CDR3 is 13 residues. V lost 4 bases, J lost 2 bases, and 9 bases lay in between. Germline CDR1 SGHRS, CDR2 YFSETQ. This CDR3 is CASSRGANYGYTF. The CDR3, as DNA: TGCGCCAGCAGCCGGGGTGCGAACTATGGCTACACCTTC.

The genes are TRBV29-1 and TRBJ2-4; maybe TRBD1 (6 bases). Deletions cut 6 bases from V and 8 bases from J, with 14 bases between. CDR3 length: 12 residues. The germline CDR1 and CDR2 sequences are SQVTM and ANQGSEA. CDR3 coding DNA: TGCAGCGTGGGACGGGCAGGGGACATTCAGTACTTC. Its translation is CSVGRAGDIQYF. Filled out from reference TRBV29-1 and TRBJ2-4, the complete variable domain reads SAVISQKPSRDICQRGTSLTIQCQVDSQVTMMFWYRQQPGQSLTLIATANQGSEATYESGFVIDKFPISRPNLTFSTLTVSNMSPEDSSIYLCSVGRAGDIQYFGAGTRLSVL.

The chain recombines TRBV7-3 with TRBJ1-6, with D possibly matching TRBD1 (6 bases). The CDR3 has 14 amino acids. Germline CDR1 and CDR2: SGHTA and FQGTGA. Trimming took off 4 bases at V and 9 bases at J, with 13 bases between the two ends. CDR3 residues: CASSSTGRGSPLHF. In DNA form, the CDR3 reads TGTGCCAGCAGCTCTACAGGGAGGGGTTCACCCCTCCACTTT.

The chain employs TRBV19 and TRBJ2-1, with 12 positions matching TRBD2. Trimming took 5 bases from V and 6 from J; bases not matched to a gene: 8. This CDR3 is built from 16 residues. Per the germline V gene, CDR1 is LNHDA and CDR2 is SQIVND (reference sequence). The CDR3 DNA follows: TGTGCCAGTAGTGTGCCCGGACTAGCGGGGAGCAATGAGCAGTTCTTC. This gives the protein CASSVPGLAGSNEQFF.

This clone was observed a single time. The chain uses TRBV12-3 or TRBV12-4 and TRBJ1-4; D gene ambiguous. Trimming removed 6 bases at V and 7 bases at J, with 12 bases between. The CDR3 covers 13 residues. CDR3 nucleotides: TGTGCCAGCAGAGCGGATGGCAGTGAAAAACTGTTTTTT. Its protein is CASRADGSEKLFF.

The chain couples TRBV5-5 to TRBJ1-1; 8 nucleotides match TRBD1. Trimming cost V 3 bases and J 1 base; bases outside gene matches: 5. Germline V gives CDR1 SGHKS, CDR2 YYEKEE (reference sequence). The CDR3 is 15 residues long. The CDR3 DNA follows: TGTGCCAGCAGCTACCGACAGGGGACGAACACTGAAGCTTTCTTT. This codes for CASSYRQGTNTEAFF. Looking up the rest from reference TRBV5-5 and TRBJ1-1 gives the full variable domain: DAGVTQSPTHLIKTRGQQVTLRCSPISGHKSVSWYQQVLGQGPQFIFQYYEKEERGRGNFPDRFSARQFPNYSSELNVNALLLGDSALYLCASSYRQGTNTEAFFGQGTRLTVV.

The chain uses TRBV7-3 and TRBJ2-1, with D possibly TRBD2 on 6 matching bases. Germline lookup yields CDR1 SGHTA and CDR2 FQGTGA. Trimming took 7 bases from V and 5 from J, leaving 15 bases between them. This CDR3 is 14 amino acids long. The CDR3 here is CASNHWGLNNEQFF. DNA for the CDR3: TGTGCCAGCAACCATTGGGGACTTAACAATGAGCAGTTCTTC.

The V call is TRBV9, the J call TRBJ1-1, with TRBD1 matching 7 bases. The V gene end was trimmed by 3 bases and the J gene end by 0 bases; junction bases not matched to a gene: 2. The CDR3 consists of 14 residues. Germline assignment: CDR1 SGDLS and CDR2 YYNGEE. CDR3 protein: CASSEGQLNTEAFF. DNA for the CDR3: TGTGCCAGCAGCGAGGGACAGCTGAACACTGAAGCTTTCTTT.

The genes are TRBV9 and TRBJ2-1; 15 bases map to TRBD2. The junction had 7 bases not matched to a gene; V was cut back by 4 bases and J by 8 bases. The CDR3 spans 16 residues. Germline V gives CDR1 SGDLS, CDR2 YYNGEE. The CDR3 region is CASSPWTSGGVDEQFF. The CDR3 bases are TGTGCCAGCAGCCCCTGGACTAGCGGGGGGGTAGATGAGCAGTTCTTC.

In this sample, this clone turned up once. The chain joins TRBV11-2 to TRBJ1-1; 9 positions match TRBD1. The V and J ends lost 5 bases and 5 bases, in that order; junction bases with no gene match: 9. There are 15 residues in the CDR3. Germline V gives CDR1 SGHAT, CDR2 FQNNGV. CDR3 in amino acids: CASSPRLGQGTEAFF. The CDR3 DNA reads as TGTGCCAGCAGCCCCCGACTTGGACAGGGGACTGAAGCTTTCTTT.

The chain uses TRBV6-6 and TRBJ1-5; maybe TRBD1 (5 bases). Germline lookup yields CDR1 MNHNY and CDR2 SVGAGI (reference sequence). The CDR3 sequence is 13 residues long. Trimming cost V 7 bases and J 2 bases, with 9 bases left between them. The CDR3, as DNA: TGTGCCAGCACCCAACAGGGCAATCAGCCCCAGCATTTT. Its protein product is CASTQQGNQPQHF.

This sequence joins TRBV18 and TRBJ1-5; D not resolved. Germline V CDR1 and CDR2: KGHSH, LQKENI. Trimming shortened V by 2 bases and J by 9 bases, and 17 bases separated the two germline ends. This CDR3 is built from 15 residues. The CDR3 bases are TGTGCCAGCTCACCATATGACTCCTGGGCGGGGCCCCAGCATTTT. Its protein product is CASSPYDSWAGPQHF.

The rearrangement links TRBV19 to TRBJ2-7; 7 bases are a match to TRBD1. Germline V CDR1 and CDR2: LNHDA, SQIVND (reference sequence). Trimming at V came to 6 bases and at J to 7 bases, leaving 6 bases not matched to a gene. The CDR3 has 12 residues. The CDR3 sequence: CASSSGTAEQYF. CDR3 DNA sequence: TGTGCCAGTAGCTCCGGGACAGCGGAGCAGTACTTC.

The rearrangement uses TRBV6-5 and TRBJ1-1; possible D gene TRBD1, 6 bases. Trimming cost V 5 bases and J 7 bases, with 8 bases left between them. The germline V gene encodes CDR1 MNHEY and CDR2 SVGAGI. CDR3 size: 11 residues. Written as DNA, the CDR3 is TGTGCCAGCAGTAGGGGGAGTGAAGCTTTCTTT. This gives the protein CASSRGSEAFF.

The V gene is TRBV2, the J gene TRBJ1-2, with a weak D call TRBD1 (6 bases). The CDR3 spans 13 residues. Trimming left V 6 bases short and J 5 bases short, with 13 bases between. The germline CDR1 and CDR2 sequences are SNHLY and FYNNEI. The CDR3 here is CASSDGQLYGYTF. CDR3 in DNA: TGTGCCAGCAGCGATGGACAGCTTTATGGCTACACCTTC.

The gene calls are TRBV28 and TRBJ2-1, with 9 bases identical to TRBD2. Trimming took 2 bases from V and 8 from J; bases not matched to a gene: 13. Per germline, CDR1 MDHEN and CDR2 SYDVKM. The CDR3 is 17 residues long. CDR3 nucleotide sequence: TGTGCCAGCAGTTTAGCGGGGGGGTGGCAGGTCGGCGATGAGCAGTTCTTC. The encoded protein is CASSLAGGWQVGDEQFF.

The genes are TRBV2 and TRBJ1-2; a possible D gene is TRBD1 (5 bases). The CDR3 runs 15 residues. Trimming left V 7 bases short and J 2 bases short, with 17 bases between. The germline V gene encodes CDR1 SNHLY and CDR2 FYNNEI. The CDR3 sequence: CASKVGGGVNYGYTF. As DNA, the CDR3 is TGTGCCAGCAAGGTCGGGGGAGGGGTGAACTATGGCTACACCTTC. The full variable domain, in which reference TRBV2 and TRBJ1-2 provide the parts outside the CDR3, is EPEVTQTPSHQVTQMGQEVILRCVPISNHLYFYWYRQILGQKVEFLVSFYNNEISEKSEIFDDQFSVERPDGSNFTLKIRSTKLEDSAMYFCASKVGGGVNYGYTFGSGTRLTVV.

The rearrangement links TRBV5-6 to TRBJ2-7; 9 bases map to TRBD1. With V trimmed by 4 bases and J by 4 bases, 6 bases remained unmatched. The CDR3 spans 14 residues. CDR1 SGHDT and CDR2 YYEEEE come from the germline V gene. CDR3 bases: TGTGCCAGCAGCAAGACAGGGGGGGAGTACGAGCAGTACTTC. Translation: CASSKTGGEYEQYF.

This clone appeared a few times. CDR3 in amino acids: CASSEAPSALNIQYF. In DNA form, the CDR3 reads TGTGCCAGCAGTGAGGCCCCGAGCGCACTGAACATTCAGTACTTC. The chain is built from TRBV6-1 and TRBJ2-4; D not certain. The CDR3 is made up of 15 amino acids. The ends were cut back, 3 bases at V and 7 bases at J, with 16 bases in the middle. Germline CDR1 MNHNS, CDR2 SASEGT.

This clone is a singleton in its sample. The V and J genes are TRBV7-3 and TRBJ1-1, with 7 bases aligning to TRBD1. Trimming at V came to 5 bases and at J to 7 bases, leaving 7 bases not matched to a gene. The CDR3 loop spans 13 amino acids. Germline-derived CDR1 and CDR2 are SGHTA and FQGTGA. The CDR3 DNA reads TGTGCCAGCAGCCCGACCTGGGACAGTGAAGCTTTCTTT. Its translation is CASSPTWDSEAFF.